This entry concerns a single T cell receptor (beta chain). What it binds is not known. Regarding treatment: some 20 received Ad26.COV2.S at low or high dose, single or two shots; 5 received placebo; per-sample allocation not given. Each sample was drawn 63 days after the first injection (of vaccine or placebo). Germline assignment: CDR1 SGHTA and CDR2 FQGNSA. The CDR3 runs 15 residues. Between the trimmed V and J ends, which lost 4 bases and 0 bases, there was a span of 12 bases. The table came from immunoSEQ multiplex PCR; TCRdb's copy has only in-frame clones and leaves some out. This sample has 300,000 to 400,000 clones; roughly 90% occur once, and the top ten carry roughly 4.8%. The data originate from a study of Ad26.COV2.S vaccination and SARS-CoV-2 variants. Study conclusions and caveats: A substantial breadth of spike-specific CD8+ and CD4+ T cell responses after vaccination has been reported.

This sample comprised peripheral blood, obtained in a trial of Ad26.COV2.S vaccine versus placebo. The gene calls are TRBV7-2 and TRBJ1-1, with no clear D. This sequence originates from a person between 18 and 59 years old who received the Ad26.COV2.S COVID-19 vaccine or a placebo. The chain's CDR3 is CASSSAGPMNTEAFF. CDR3 in DNA: TGTGCCAGCAGCTCGGCCGGGCCGATGAACACTGAAGCTTTCTTT.